The 4 T cell receptor beta chains listed next were all sequenced from one sample in a study of Ad26.COV2.S vaccination and SARS-CoV-2 variants. Stated treatment: roughly 20 received Ad26.COV2.S at low or high dose, single or two shots; about five received placebo; per-sample allocation not given. The study sampled participants on day 63 after the first vaccine or placebo injection. The method was immunoSEQ multiplex PCR; TCRdb's version includes in-frame clones alone and lacks a portion of them. The sample has about 350,000 clones; 88% are singletons. The sequencing used peripheral blood, collected in a trial of Ad26.COV2.S vaccine versus placebo. Receptors originate from a person between 18 and 65 years old who received the Ad26.COV2.S COVID-19 vaccine or a placebo.

The rearrangement joins TRBV7-6 to TRBJ2-1; D is unresolved. The germline V gene encodes CDR1 SGHVS and CDR2 FNYEAQ. V was cut by 8 bases and J by 7 bases, with 12 bases left in between. The CDR3 loop spans 12 amino acids. The CDR3, as DNA: TGTGCCAGCGGGGTCCTTGGGAATGAGCAGTTCTTC. Its translation is CASGVLGNEQFF.

This chain links TRBV19 with TRBJ2-7; D gene unclear. The CDR3 extends over 16 amino acids. V shed 5 bases and J shed 3 bases, with 20 bases lying between them. CDR1 and CDR2 (germline): LNHDA, SQIVND (reference sequence). CDR3 nucleotide sequence: TGTGCCAGTAGTCCTTACCCCCGGGTCCAGATCTACGAGCAGTACTTC. This codes for CASSPYPRVQIYEQYF.

The chain carries TRBV30 and TRBJ1-6, with a tentative D call TRBD1 (5 bases). V was pared by 3 bases and J by 9 bases, with 21 bases between. CDR3 length equals 16 residues. Germline CDR1 GTSNPN, CDR2 SVGIG (reference sequence). The CDR3 coding sequence is TGTGCCTGGAGCCTACGAAGGGGAGGGAATCGTTCACCCCTCCACTTT. Translated, it gives CAWSLRRGGNRSPLHF.

This chain joins TRBV27 and TRBJ2-1; the D call may be TRBD1 or TRBD2 (6 bases each). This CDR3 has 15 residues. The V gene's germline CDR1 is MNHEY and CDR2 SMNVEV (reference sequence). Trimming stripped 6 bases from V and 9 bases from J, with 21 bases between. CDR3: CASSPLRSGDIEQFF. The CDR3 DNA follows: TGTGCCAGCAGCCCCCTGAGGTCGGGGGACATTGAGCAGTTCTTC.